A selection of T cell receptor beta chains follows, all from one sample in a study of cytomegalovirus exposure and HLA in healthy donors. TCRdb's table, derived via immunoSEQ multiplex PCR, lists solely in-frame clones and lacks some. The data contain some 150,000 clones, roughly 80% of them singletons. Specimen: PBMCs. The receptor source for this set is a woman aged 18 to 35 in good health and CMV-seropositive. Both conserved end residues are part of each CDR3. D genes are given only for firm matches. The size of a clone is reported for some rows only, either as once, few or many, or as a class for expanded clones.

j_gene	v_gene	d_gene	abundance	CDR3nt	CDR3aa
TRBJ1-1	TRBV23-1	.	.	TGCGCCAGCAGTCAATCCTCAGGGCAGCCTGAAGCTTTCTTT	CASSQSSGQPEAFF
TRBJ2-3	TRBV30	.	once	TGTGCCTGGAGTGTAGCGTGGGGCAACACAGATACGCAGTATTTT	CAWSVAWGNTDTQYF
TRBJ2-7	TRBV10-1	.	.	TGCGCCAGCAGCCCCACCAGGGAACTCTACGAGCAGTACTTC	CASSPTRELYEQYF
TRBJ1-6	TRBV27	.	.	TGTGCCAGCAGTTATAAGGGGCTGAGTAATTCACCCCTCCACTTT	CASSYKGLSNSPLHF
TRBJ2-1	TRBV10-2	.	.	TGCGCCAGCAGTGACCCGAGGGTGTTGGTTGTGGATGAGCAGTTCTTC	CASSDPRVLVVDEQFF
TRBJ2-7	TRBV4-2	TRBD2	few	TGTGCCAGCAGCCAAGATCGTCATCTAGCGGGACTTTCCTACGAGCAGTACTTC	CASSQDRHLAGLSYEQYF
TRBJ1-3	TRBV2	.	once	TGTGCCAGCAGTATCGGCAGGGGAAACACCATATATTTT	CASSIGRGNTIYF
TRBJ2-3	TRBV9	.	.	TGTGCCAGCAGCGCTACCTCTCCTAGCGTAGTCCCAGATACGCAGTATTTT	CASSATSPSVVPDTQYF
TRBJ2-7	TRBV11-2	TRBD1	.	TGTGCCAGCAGCTTAGGGCCGGGACAGGCATCCGAGCAGTACTTC	CASSLGPGQASEQYF
TRBJ1-6	TRBV7-9	TRBD1	.	TGTGCCAGCCAAACTGGGACAGGGTCCCGTTCACCCCTCCACTTT	CASQTGTGSRSPLHF
TRBJ2-3	TRBV28	.	.	TGTGCCAGCAGTGCCCTGACAGGCCCTACGCAGTATTTT	CASSALTGPTQYF
TRBJ1-6	TRBV9	.	once	TGTGCCAGCAGCGTAGGGACAGAGAATTCACCCCTCCACTTT	CASSVGTENSPLHF
TRBJ2-2	TRBV6-1	.	.	TGTGCCAGCAGTGAAGCGCTTTGGACAGCGGACACCGGGGAGCTGTTTTTT	CASSEALWTADTGELFF
TRBJ2-1	TRBV4-1	.	.	TGCGCCAGCAGCCAACCCCCGGTACCTTACAATGAGCAGTTCTTC	CASSQPPVPYNEQFF
TRBJ2-3	TRBV19	TRBD2	.	TGTGCCGCCGGGGCAGGCGGGGGAAGCACAGATACGCAGTATTTT	CAAGAGGGSTDTQYF
TRBJ1-2	TRBV30	.	.	TGTGCCTGGAGTGCATACGCGGGGGGTCGGAGGGGCTACACCTTC	CAWSAYAGGRRGYTF
TRBJ1-6	TRBV4-1	TRBD1	.	TGCGCCAGCAGCCAACGTACAGGGGCCCTAAGCTCCTATAATTCACCCCTCCACTTT	CASSQRTGALSSYNSPLHF
TRBJ1-5	TRBV25-1	.	.	TGTGCCAGCAGTGAGGGGAGAGAGGCCCAGCATTTT	CASSEGREAQHF
TRBJ1-2	TRBV18	TRBD1	.	TGTGCCAGCTCACCCACGACAGGGAGGAATGGCTACACCTTC	CASSPTTGRNGYTF
TRBJ1-2	TRBV5-1	.	.	TGCGCCAGCAGCTTAGGGAGTAGCTATGGCTACACCTTC	CASSLGSSYGYTF
TRBJ2-5	TRBV5-1	TRBD2	.	TGCGCCAGCAGCCCGAGGACTAGCGGGGGGGGTCAAGAGACCCAGTACTTC	CASSPRTSGGGQETQYF
TRBJ1-5	TRBV6-1	.	.	TGTGCCAGCAGGCCACCCCTGGACAGCGATCAGCCCCAGCATTTT	CASRPPLDSDQPQHF
TRBJ2-1	TRBV11-2	TRBD1	few	TGTGCCAGCAGCTTCTCGTCTGACAGGGTGGGTGAGCAGTTCTTC	CASSFSSDRVGEQFF
TRBJ2-3	TRBV5-1	TRBD1	once	TGCGCCAGCGGACAGGGATACTTTAGCACAGATACGCAGTATTTT	CASGQGYFSTDTQYF
TRBJ2-1	TRBV5-1	.	.	TGCGCCAGCAGCTTGGATTCAGTCCCAAACAATGAGCAGTTCTTC	CASSLDSVPNNEQFF
TRBJ1-2	TRBV9	.	.	TGTGCCAGTCACAGGAGCGGGGATGGCTACACCTTC	CASHRSGDGYTF
TRBJ1-6	TRBV27	.	once	TGTGCCAGCCGAACAGCCGGAGGCAGGAATTCACCCCTCCACTTT	CASRTAGGRNSPLHF
TRBJ1-2	TRBV6-5	TRBD1	.	TGTGCCAGCACCCACAGGGGACAGGGACCTCTTGGCTACACCTTC	CASTHRGQGPLGYTF
TRBJ2-1	TRBV7-9	TRBD2	few	TGTGCCAGCAGTACGACTAGCGGGGGGGACAATGAGCAGTTCTTC	CASSTTSGGDNEQFF
TRBJ2-7	TRBV2	.	.	TGTGCCAGCAAGGACGCCACAGGGACCTACGAGCAGTACTTC	CASKDATGTYEQYF
TRBJ2-7	TRBV30	TRBD2	.	TGTGCCTGGAGTGTAAGACCTAGCGGGGTAGGGGGCGAGCAGTACTTC	CAWSVRPSGVGGEQYF
TRBJ2-7	TRBV5-5	.	once	TGTGCCAGCAGCTTGGAGGCAGGGGCCACCCACGAGCAGTACTTC	CASSLEAGATHEQYF
TRBJ1-1	TRBV7-9	.	.	TGTGCCAGCAGCTTAGTGGCGGGGGACACTGAAGCTTTCTTT	CASSLVAGDTEAFF
TRBJ2-7	TRBV2	TRBD1	.	TGTGCCAGCGCCTGGAGGGGGAGTTGGCAGGGACAGGGAACCTACGAGCAGTACTTC	CASAWRGSWQGQGTYEQYF
TRBJ1-4	TRBV9	.	.	TGTGCCAGCAGCCCCAGGGGAGGGGAAAAACTGTTTTTT	CASSPRGGEKLFF
TRBJ1-6	TRBV4-2	.	.	.	CATPYECDNSPLHF
TRBJ2-6	TRBV9	TRBD1	once	TGTGCCAGCAGCGAGAGTCAAGACAGGGGGCGATATGGGGCCAACGTCCTGACTTTC	CASSESQDRGRYGANVLTF
TRBJ1-2	TRBV7-9	TRBD1	.	TGTGCCAGCAGCTTAGCCATGGGCGACAGGGTCCATGGCTACACCTTC	CASSLAMGDRVHGYTF
TRBJ2-3	TRBV9	TRBD2	.	TGTGCCAGCAGCGTAGCTAGCGGGGGGAGTACAGATACGCAGTATTTT	CASSVASGGSTDTQYF
TRBJ1-6	TRBV19	TRBD1	.	TGTGCCAGCCGAAATACAGGGGGCAAAGGCTCACCCCTCCACTTT	CASRNTGGKGSPLHF
TRBJ1-5	TRBV30	.	.	TGTGCCTGGAGTGCGAGCCTTTTATCTAATCAGCCCCAGCATTTT	CAWSASLLSNQPQHF